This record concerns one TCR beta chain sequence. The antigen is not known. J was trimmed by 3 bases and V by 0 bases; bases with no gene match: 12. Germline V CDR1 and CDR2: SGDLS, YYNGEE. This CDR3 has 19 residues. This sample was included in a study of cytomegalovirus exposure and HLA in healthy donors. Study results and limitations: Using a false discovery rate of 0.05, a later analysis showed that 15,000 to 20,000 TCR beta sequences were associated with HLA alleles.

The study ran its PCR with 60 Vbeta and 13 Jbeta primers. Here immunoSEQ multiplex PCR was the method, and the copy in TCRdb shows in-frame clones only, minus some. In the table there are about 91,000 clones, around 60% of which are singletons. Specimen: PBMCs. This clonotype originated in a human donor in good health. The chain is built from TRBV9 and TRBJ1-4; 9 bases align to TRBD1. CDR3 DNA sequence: TGTGCCAGCAGCGTAGATCCGCGAGACAGGGGGAGGTCTAATGAAAAACTGTTTTTT. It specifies CASSVDPRDRGRSNEKLFF.